Each of the 5 T cell receptor beta chains below was sequenced from the same sample in a study of T cell responses to AZD1222 COVID-19 vaccine. Clones were read by immunoSEQ multiplex PCR, and TCRdb kept only the in-frame ones, dropping some. The data show more than 95,000 clones, approximately 88% seen once. Sample: peripheral blood, taken on day 0 of AZD1222 vaccination. The receptors were sampled from an adult in good health.

The chain combines TRBV2 with TRBJ2-3; TRBD2 agrees at 9 bases. The CDR3 extends over 16 amino acids. Per the germline V gene, CDR1 is SNHLY and CDR2 is FYNNEI. The junction had 11 bases not matched to a gene; V was cut back by 4 bases and J by 6 bases. The CDR3 DNA reads TGTGCCAGCAGTGTGGGTTCGGCGGGAGGGCCGGATACGCAGTATTTT. Its protein is CASSVGSAGGPDTQYF.

The chain couples TRBV14 to TRBJ2-7; D possibly uses TRBD1 or TRBD2 (5 bases each). The germline V gene encodes CDR1 SGHDN and CDR2 FVKESK. CDR3 size: 13 residues. The V and J ends lost 1 base and 12 bases respectively, with 16 bases between them. The CDR3 sequence: CASSQGGLAGTYF. CDR3 sequence (DNA): TGTGCCAGCAGCCAAGGAGGGTTGGCAGGGACGTACTTC.

The chain carries TRBV2 and TRBJ2-7, with D maybe TRBD2 (6 bases). The CDR3 has 14 residues. Germline V gene lookup returns CDR1 SNHLY and CDR2 FYNNEI. Between the trimmed V and J ends, which lost 8 bases and 0 bases, there was a span of 14 bases. This chain's CDR3 is CASLRTGSSYEQYF. The CDR3 DNA is TGTGCCAGCCTACGTACCGGGAGCTCCTACGAGCAGTACTTC.

The rearrangement uses TRBV11-3 and TRBJ2-1; 7 bases line up with TRBD1. The CDR3 loop spans 14 amino acids. The germline V gene encodes CDR1 SGHNT and CDR2 YENEEA. Trimming at V came to 5 bases and at J to 4 bases, leaving 5 bases not matched to a gene. The CDR3 loop is CASSTNRGYNEQFF. The CDR3 nucleotides are TGTGCCAGCAGCACCAACAGGGGATACAATGAGCAGTTCTTC.

The chain couples TRBV11-2 to TRBJ1-3; D not resolved. The CDR3 totals 12 residues. The germline V gene has CDR1 SGHAT and CDR2 FQNNGV. Trimming took 2 bases from V and 8 from J, leaving 7 bases between them. This CDR3 is CASSLSTDTIYF. The CDR3 coding sequence is TGTGCCAGCAGCTTATCCACGGACACCATATATTTT. The variable domain in full, with the rest retrieved from reference TRBV11-2 and TRBJ1-3, is EAGVAQSPRYKIIEKRQSVAFWCNPISGHATLYWYQQILGQGPKLLIQFQNNGVVDDSQLPKDRFSAERLKGVDSTLKIQPAKLEDSAVYLCASSLSTDTIYFGEGSWLTVV.